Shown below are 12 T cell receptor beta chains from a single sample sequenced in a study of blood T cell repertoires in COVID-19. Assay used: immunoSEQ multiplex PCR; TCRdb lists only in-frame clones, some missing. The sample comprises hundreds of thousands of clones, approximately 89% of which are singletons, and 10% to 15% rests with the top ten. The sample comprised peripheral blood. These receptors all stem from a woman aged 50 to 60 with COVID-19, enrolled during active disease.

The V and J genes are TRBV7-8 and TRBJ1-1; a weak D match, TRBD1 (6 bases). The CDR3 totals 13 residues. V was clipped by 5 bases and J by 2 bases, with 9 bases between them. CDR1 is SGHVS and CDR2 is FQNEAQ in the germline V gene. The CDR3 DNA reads TGTGCCAGCAGCCCGGACAGTAACACTGAAGCTTTCTTT. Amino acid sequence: CASSPDSNTEAFF.

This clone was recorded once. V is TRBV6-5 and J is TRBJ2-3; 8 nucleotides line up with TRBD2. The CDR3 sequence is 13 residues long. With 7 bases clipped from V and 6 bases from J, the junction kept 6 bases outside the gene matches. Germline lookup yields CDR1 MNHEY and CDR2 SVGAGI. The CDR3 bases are TGTGCCAGCATTCCGGCGGGGGGTGATACGCAGTATTTT. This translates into CASIPAGGDTQYF.

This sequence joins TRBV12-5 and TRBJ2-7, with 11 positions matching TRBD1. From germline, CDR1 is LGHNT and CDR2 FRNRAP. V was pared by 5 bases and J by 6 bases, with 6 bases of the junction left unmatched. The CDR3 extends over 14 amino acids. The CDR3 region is CASGPWTGGAEQYF. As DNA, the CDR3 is TGTGCTAGTGGTCCATGGACAGGGGGCGCCGAGCAGTACTTC.

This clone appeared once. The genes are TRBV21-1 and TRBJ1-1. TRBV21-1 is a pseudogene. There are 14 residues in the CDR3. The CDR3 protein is CASSKADWSTEAFF. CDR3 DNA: TGTGCCAGCAGCAAAGCTGATTGGAGTACTGAAGCTTTCTTT.

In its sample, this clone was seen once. The CDR3 region is CASSYRHIGQDEKLFF. CDR3 sequence (DNA): TGTGCCAGCAGTTACCGCCATATCGGACAGGATGAAAAACTGTTTTTT. V and J are TRBV27 and TRBJ1-4; 7 positions agree with TRBD1. This CDR3 is 16 amino acids long. V lost 4 bases to trimming and J lost 6 bases; unmatched junction nucleotides: 11. Per the germline V gene, CDR1 is MNHEY and CDR2 is SMNVEV (reference sequence).

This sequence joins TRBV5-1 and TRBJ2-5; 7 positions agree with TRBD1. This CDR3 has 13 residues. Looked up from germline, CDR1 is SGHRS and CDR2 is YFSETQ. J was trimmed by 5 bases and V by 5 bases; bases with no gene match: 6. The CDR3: CASRQGIGETQYF. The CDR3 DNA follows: TGCGCCAGCAGACAGGGGATTGGTGAGACCCAGTACTTC. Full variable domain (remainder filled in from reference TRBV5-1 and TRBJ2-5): KAGVTQTPRYLIKTRGQQVTLSCSPISGHRSVSWYQQTPGQGLQFLFEYFSETQRNKGNFPGRFSGRQFSNSRSEMNVSTLELGDSALYLCASRQGIGETQYFGPGTRLLVL.

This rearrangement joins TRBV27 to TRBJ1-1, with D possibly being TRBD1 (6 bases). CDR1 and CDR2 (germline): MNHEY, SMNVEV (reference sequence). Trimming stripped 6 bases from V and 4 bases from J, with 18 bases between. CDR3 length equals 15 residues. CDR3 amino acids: CASRERVSRGTEAFF. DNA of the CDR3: TGTGCCAGCAGGGAGAGAGTCTCCAGGGGCACTGAAGCTTTCTTT.

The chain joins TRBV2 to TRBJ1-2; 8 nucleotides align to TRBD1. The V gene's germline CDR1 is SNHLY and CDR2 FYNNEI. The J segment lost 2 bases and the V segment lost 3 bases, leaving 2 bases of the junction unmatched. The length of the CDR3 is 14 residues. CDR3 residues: CASSDRTGNYGYTF. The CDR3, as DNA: TGTGCCAGCAGTGATCGGACAGGGAACTATGGCTACACCTTC.

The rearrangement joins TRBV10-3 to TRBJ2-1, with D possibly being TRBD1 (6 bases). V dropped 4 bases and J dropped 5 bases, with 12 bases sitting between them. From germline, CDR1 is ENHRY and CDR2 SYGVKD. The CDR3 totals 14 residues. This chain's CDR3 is CAISVNRDHNEQFF. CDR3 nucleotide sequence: TGTGCCATCAGTGTGAACAGGGACCACAATGAGCAGTTCTTC.

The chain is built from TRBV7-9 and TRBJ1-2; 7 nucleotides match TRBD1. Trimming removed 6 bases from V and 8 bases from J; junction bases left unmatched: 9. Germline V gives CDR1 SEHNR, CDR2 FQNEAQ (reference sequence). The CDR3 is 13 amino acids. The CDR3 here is CASRETGYVGYTF. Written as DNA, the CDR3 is TGTGCCAGCAGGGAGACAGGGTACGTCGGCTACACCTTC.

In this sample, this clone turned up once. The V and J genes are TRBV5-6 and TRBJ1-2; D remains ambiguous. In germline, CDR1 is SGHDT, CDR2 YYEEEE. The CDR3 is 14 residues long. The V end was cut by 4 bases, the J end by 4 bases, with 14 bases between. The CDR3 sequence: CASSAPLEGYGYTF. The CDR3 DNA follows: TGTGCCAGCAGCGCCCCGTTAGAGGGCTATGGCTACACCTTC.

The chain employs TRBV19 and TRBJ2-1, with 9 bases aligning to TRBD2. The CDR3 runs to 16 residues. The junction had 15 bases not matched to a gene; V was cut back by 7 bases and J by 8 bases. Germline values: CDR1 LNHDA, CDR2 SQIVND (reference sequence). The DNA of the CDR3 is TGTGCCAGTACCACAGTGGGGCGGGGGGGCCGAGATGAGCAGTTCTTC. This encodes CASTTVGRGGRDEQFF.